These T cell receptor beta chains were read from a single sample in a study of shared clonotypes between healthy human individuals. This table comes from immunoSEQ multiplex PCR, and its TCRdb copy is limited to in-frame clones, with some not included. The sample carries about 1 million clones, about 77% recorded once. The sequencing sample was made of memory CD4+ T cells sorted from blood. The receptor source for this set is a young man in good health. Both conserved end residues are part of each CDR3. Fields, in order: J gene, D gene, clone size, V gene, CDR3 protein, CDR3 DNA. A D gene is named only where the DNA matches it firmly. Clone size is given for some rows only: seen once, a few or many times, or a class if the clone is expanded.

>TRBJ1-2|-|-|TRBV19
CASSMPQTANYGYTF
TGTGCCAGTAGTATGCCCCAAACGGCTAACTATGGCTACACCTTC
>TRBJ2-1|-|-|TRBV2
CASSEWGDSYNEQFF
TGTGCCAGCAGTGAATGGGGGGACTCCTACAATGAGCAGTTCTTC
>TRBJ2-6|-|-|TRBV30
CAWSAQLSGANVLTF
TGTGCCTGGAGTGCTCAACTCTCTGGGGCCAACGTCCTGACTTTC
>TRBJ2-7|-|-|TRBV4-3
CASSQDRNYEQYF
TGCGCCAGCAGCCAAGATAGAAACTACGAGCAGTACTTC
>TRBJ1-4|TRBD1|-|TRBV19
CASSRTGSYEKLFF
TGTGCCAGTAGTAGGACAGGGTCGTATGAAAAACTGTTTTTT
>TRBJ1-2|TRBD1|once|TRBV5-4
CASSLDRGRNYGYTF
TGTGCCAGCAGCTTGGACAGGGGGCGAAACTATGGCTACACCTTC
>TRBJ1-1|-|-|TRBV4-3
CASSQEPGRGTEAFF
TGCGCCAGCAGCCAAGAGCCAGGGCGAGGCACTGAAGCTTTCTTT
>TRBJ2-5|-|-|TRBV9
CASSTRDNQETQYF
TGTGCCAGCAGCACCCGGGACAACCAAGAGACCCAGTACTTC
>TRBJ1-1|-|-|TRBV7-2
CASSLDGPASAFF
TGTGCCAGCAGCTTAGATGGGCCAGCCTCCGCTTTCTTT
>TRBJ1-6|-|-|TRBV10-3
CAISERDISSYNSPLHF
TGTGCCATCAGTGAGCGGGATATTAGCTCCTATAATTCACCCCTCCACTTT
>TRBJ2-7|-|once|TRBV11-2
CASSHGTTYEQYF
TGTGCCAGCAGTCATGGGACAACCTACGAGCAGTACTTC
>TRBJ2-1|-|once|TRBV6-6
CASSGTWGNEQFF
TGTGCCAGCAGTGGGACATGGGGGAATGAGCAGTTCTTC
>TRBJ1-2|-|few|TRBV12-5
CASGLTALGYTF
TGTGCTAGTGGTCTCACAGCTTTAGGGTACACCTTC
>TRBJ1-3|-|-|TRBV16
CASSQSRVDGNTIYF
TGTGCCAGCAGCCAATCGAGGGTGGATGGAAACACCATATATTTT
>TRBJ1-3|-|-|TRBV10-2
CASSESPGNTIYF
TGCGCCAGCAGTGAGTCTCCCGGAAACACCATATATTTT
>TRBJ1-6|-|-|TRBV6-1
CASSENDWAPLHF
TGTGCCAGCAGTGAAAATGACTGGGCACCCCTCCACTTT
>TRBJ2-5|TRBD2|-|TRBV14
CASSQRGLAGMARETQYF
TGTGCCAGCAGCCAGAGGGGGCTAGCGGGGATGGCACGGGAGACCCAGTACTTC
>TRBJ2-2|-|-|TRBV5-5
CASSPRQDFTPGELFF
TGTGCCAGCAGCCCTAGACAGGATTTTACCCCCGGGGAGCTGTTTTTT
>TRBJ1-1|TRBD1|-|TRBV6-6
CASSWGQLNTEAFF
TGTGCCAGCAGTTGGGGACAGTTGAACACTGAAGCTTTCTTT
>TRBJ2-5|-|-|TRBV5-1
CASRRTGVQETQYF
TGCGCCAGCAGGAGAACAGGAGTTCAAGAGACCCAGTACTTC
>TRBJ2-1|-|once|TRBV10-3
CAIKRQSSYNEQFF
TGTGCCATCAAGCGTCAGAGCTCCTACAATGAGCAGTTCTTC
>TRBJ2-3|-|-|TRBV18
CASSRDSPTDTQYF
TGTGCCAGCTCCCGGGACTCCCCCACAGATACGCAGTATTTT
>TRBJ2-2|-|-|TRBV19
CASSIFGTGELFF
TGTGCCAGTAGTATTTTCGGCACCGGGGAGCTGTTTTTT
>TRBJ2-7|TRBD2|-|TRBV19
CASSVTSGRRDEQYF
TGTGCCAGTAGTGTCACTAGCGGGAGAAGGGACGAGCAGTACTTC
>TRBJ2-3|-|-|TRBV5-1
CASSAGPSTDTQYF
TGCGCCAGCAGCGCCGGACCCAGCACAGATACGCAGTATTTT
>TRBJ1-6|-|once|TRBV30
CAWSGQGYGNSPLHF
TGTGCCTGGAGTGGTCAGGGTTACGGTAATTCACCCCTCCACTTT
>TRBJ1-1|-|-|TRBV29-1
CSVPGQGRMNTEAFF
TGCAGCGTACCGGGCCAGGGCCGCATGAACACTGAAGCTTTCTTT
>TRBJ2-1|-|-|TRBV19
CASSIGARMNYNEQFF
TGTGCCAGTAGTATAGGGGCTCGGATGAATTACAATGAGCAGTTCTTC
>TRBJ2-1|TRBD1|-|TRBV14
CASSRTGALEQFF
TGTGCCAGCAGCCGGACAGGGGCCCTTGAGCAGTTCTTC
>TRBJ2-4|-|-|TRBV15
CATSREVGKKNIQYF
TGTGCCACCAGCAGAGAGGTTGGAAAGAAAAACATTCAGTACTTC
>TRBJ2-7|-|once|TRBV25-1
CASKFQTSYEQYF
TGTGCCAGCAAATTCCAAACCTCCTACGAGCAGTACTTC
>TRBJ2-5|-|-|TRBV19
CARATGSKKTQYF
TGTGCCAGAGCCACAGGGTCTAAAAAGACCCAGTACTTC
>TRBJ2-3|-|once|TRBV5-8
CASRWKGTDTQYF
TGTGCCAGCAGGTGGAAGGGCACAGATACGCAGTATTTT
>TRBJ2-3|-|-|TRBV21-1
CASSKMVPTSTDTQYF
TGTGCCAGCAGCAAAATGGTACCGACGAGCACAGATACGCAGTATTTT
>TRBJ2-2|-|-|TRBV14
CASSQNTATGELFF
TGTGCCAGCAGCCAAAACACCGCCACCGGGGAGCTGTTTTTT
>TRBJ1-6|-|once|TRBV5-6
CASSLFGIKGYSPLHF
TGTGCCAGCAGCTTGTTCGGAATCAAGGGGTATTCACCCCTCCACTTT
>TRBJ2-7|-|-|TRBV5-1
CASSLGGTSLSYEQYF
TGCGCCAGCAGCTTGGGCGGGACTTCCCTATCCTACGAGCAGTACTTC
>TRBJ1-2|TRBD1|many|TRBV30
CAYHRDRLNYGYTF
TGTGCCTACCACCGGGACAGATTAAACTATGGCTACACCTTC
>TRBJ1-2|-|once|TRBV6-1
CASSEGTGYTF
TGTGCCAGCAGTGAAGGGACTGGCTACACCTTC
>TRBJ2-7|-|-|TRBV5-1
CASSLVGGSEQYF
TGCGCCAGCAGCTTGGTAGGGGGAAGCGAGCAGTACTTC
>TRBJ2-4|TRBD2|-|TRBV29-1
CSVDRGSGASGIQYF
TGCAGCGTTGATCGTGGTAGCGGGGCCTCTGGCATTCAGTACTTC
>TRBJ1-5|TRBD1|-|TRBV5-6
CASSPRTGGDQPQHF
TGTGCCAGCAGCCCCCGGACAGGGGGCGATCAGCCCCAGCATTTT
>TRBJ2-3|-|-|TRBV5-1
CASSLEAQRDTQYF
TGCGCCAGCAGCTTGGAGGCTCAACGAGATACGCAGTATTTT
>TRBJ2-3|-|once|TRBV7-2
CASRQTGVTDTQYF
TGTGCCAGCAGACAGACAGGAGTCACAGATACGCAGTATTTT
>TRBJ2-3|-|-|TRBV9
CASSDQLGDTQYF
TGTGCCAGCAGCGACCAACTAGGAGATACGCAGTATTTT
>TRBJ1-3|-|-|TRBV4-1
CASSQGNTIYF
TGCGCCAGCAGCCAAGGAAACACCATATATTTT
>TRBJ2-1|-|-|TRBV7-6
CASSSPRTSYNEQFF
TGTGCCAGCAGCTCTCCCCGGACCTCTTACAATGAGCAGTTCTTC
>TRBJ2-7|-|-|TRBV11-2
CASSWSISSREQYF
TGTGCCAGCAGCTGGAGTATAAGTTCGCGCGAGCAGTACTTC
>TRBJ2-1|TRBD2|-|TRBV6-5
CASSYGTGGANEQFF
TGTGCCAGCAGTTACGGGACGGGAGGGGCCAATGAGCAGTTCTTC
>TRBJ2-3|-|-|TRBV7-2
CASSLSYFTDTQYF
TGTGCCAGCAGCTTGTCCTACTTCACAGATACGCAGTATTTT
>TRBJ2-2|-|-|TRBV30
CAWRFGAGELFF
TGTGCCTGGAGATTTGGGGCCGGGGAGCTGTTTTTT
>TRBJ1-2|-|-|TRBV5-6
CASSLAWGLGSRNYGYTF
TGTGCCAGCAGCTTGGCCTGGGGATTGGGATCCCGTAACTATGGCTACACCTTC
>TRBJ2-1|-|-|TRBV1
CTSSQDHGRHEQFF
TGCACCAGCAGCCAAGATCACGGGAGGCATGAGCAGTTCTTC
>TRBJ2-7|TRBD1|-|TRBV2
CASRGTGNEQYF
TGTGCCAGCAGGGGGACAGGGAACGAGCAGTACTTC
>TRBJ1-1|TRBD1|medium-sized|TRBV19
CASSRTGVNTEAFF
TGTGCCAGTAGTAGGACAGGGGTGAACACTGAAGCTTTCTTT
>TRBJ2-6|-|-|TRBV7-9
CASSLAGGSGANVLTF
TGTGCCAGCAGCTTAGCAGGGGGCTCTGGGGCCAACGTCCTGACTTTC
>TRBJ2-3|TRBD1|-|TRBV11-2
CASSRGQGALADTDTQYF
TGTGCCAGCAGCCGGGGACAGGGGGCGCTAGCAGATACAGATACGCAGTATTTT
>TRBJ1-3|-|-|TRBV18
CASSPNSSGNTIYF
TGTGCCAGCTCACCGAATAGCTCTGGAAACACCATATATTTT
>TRBJ2-1|-|few|TRBV2
CASSEYSYNEQFF
TGTGCCAGCAGTGAATATAGCTACAATGAGCAGTTCTTC